Listed below are T cell receptor beta chains from one sample, sequenced in a study of T cell responses to AZD1222 COVID-19 vaccine. Sequenced by immunoSEQ multiplex PCR; TCRdb stores in-frame clones only, minus some. The table lists 110,000 to 150,000 clones, 92% of them singletons, with just over 3% in the top ten. Sequences were derived from peripheral blood, sampled on day 0 of AZD1222 vaccination. The receptors here all came from an adult in good health. Both conserved end residues are part of each CDR3. The order of the fields is J gene, CDR3 length, V gene, CDR3 protein.

J: TRBJ2-3
length: 13
V: TRBV7-3
CDR3: CASSPVYTDTQYF

J: TRBJ2-3
length: 13
V: TRBV24-1
CDR3: CATSARGTATQYF

J: TRBJ2-3
length: 15
V: TRBV12-5
CDR3: CASGLGRGTTDTQYF

J: TRBJ1-2
length: 16
V: TRBV3-1/TRBV3-2
CDR3: CASSLTWTGSFYGYTF

J: TRBJ1-4
length: 18
V: TRBV28
CDR3: CASSSRLGQGVNDEKLFF

J: TRBJ2-7
length: 12
V: TRBV29-1
CDR3: CSVCPSGGEQYF

J: TRBJ2-4
length: 16
V: TRBV18
CDR3: CASSPNSGRAGNIQYF

J: TRBJ2-2
length: 14
V: TRBV7-9
CDR3: CASSFAGENGELFF

J: TRBJ1-4
length: 14
V: TRBV27
CDR3: CASQPAGTNEKLFF

J: TRBJ2-5
length: 14
V: TRBV19
CDR3: CASSIDSARETQYF

J: TRBJ2-5
length: 14
V: TRBV5-1
CDR3: CASSNPTSGETQYF

J: TRBJ2-2
length: 15
V: TRBV6-2/TRBV6-3
CDR3: CASSGDRVWAGELFF

J: TRBJ2-2
length: 14
V: TRBV6-4
CDR3: CASSASTGTGELFF

J: TRBJ1-2
length: 15
V: TRBV5-1
CDR3: CASSLISGSNYGYTF

J: TRBJ1-1
length: 13
V: TRBV20-1
CDR3: CSASTRVGTEAFF

J: TRBJ2-1
length: 17
V: TRBV10-3
CDR3: CAISESTSGRAYNEQFF

J: TRBJ2-1
length: 13
V: TRBV7-7
CDR3: CASSFGGSNEQFF